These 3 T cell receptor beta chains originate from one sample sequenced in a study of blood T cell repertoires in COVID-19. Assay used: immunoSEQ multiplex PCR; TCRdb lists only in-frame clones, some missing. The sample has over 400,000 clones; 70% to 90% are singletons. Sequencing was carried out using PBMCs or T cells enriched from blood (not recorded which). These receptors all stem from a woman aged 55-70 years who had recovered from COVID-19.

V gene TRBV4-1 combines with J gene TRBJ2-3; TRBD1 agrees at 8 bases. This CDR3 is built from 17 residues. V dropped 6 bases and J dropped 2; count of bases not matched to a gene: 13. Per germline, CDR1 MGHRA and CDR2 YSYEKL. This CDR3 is CASRPGTGRRFTDTQYF. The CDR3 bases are TGCGCCAGCAGACCCGGGACAGGACGACGCTTCACAGATACGCAGTATTTT.

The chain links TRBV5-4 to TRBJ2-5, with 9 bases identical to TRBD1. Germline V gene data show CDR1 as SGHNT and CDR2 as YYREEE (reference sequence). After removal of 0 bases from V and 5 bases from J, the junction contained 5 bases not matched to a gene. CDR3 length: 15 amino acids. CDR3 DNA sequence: TGTGCCAGCAGCTTGGCGACAGGGGGAGGTGAGACCCAGTACTTC. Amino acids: CASSLATGGGETQYF.

The CDR3 loop is CASRRWPVALRPDTQYF. CDR3 nucleotides: TGTGCCAGCAGAAGGTGGCCGGTAGCACTGCGACCAGATACGCAGTATTTT. The chain uses TRBV28 and TRBJ2-3; unclear D gene. Germline CDR1 and CDR2: MDHEN and SYDVKM. Trimming shortened V by 6 bases and J by 4 bases, and 23 bases separated the two germline ends. The CDR3 extends over 17 amino acids.